The TCR beta chain under discussion was sequenced for a study of OX40 agonist ivuxolimab in advanced cancers. At the level of the study: An anti-OX40 (CD134) antibody with agonistic activity, ivuxolimab, was administered to patients.

In germline, CDR1 is MDHEN, CDR2 SYDVKM. Deletions cut 5 bases from V and 3 bases from J, with 11 bases between. The CDR3 extends over 13 amino acids. The repertoire was sequenced with immunoSEQ multiplex PCR; TCRdb's copy has only in-frame clones and lacks some. This table holds under 80,000 clones, more than 75% found once. This sequence originates from an adult with an advanced solid tumor such as melanoma, head and neck, liver or kidney cancer. The chain carries TRBV28 and TRBJ2-7, with D unresolved. The specimen comprised CD4+ or CD8+ T cells sorted from blood, sampled in a trial of the OX40 agonist ivuxolimab. The DNA for the CDR3 is TGTGCCAGCAGTCCCGGACCGAACTACGAGCAGTACTTC. Protein product: CASSPGPNYEQYF.